Listed below are T cell receptor beta chains from one sample, sequenced in a study of shared T cell receptors in the human thymus. Using immunoSEQ multiplex PCR, the repertoire was profiled, and TCRdb retains in-frame clones only, with some absent. The sample has about 500,000 clones; 75% to 85% are singletons. These sequences were also reported in another study, on human thymus T cells.

The source material was thymocytes. Receptors originate from a boy under three years old with a congenital heart defect. CDR3s include the opening cysteine and the closing phenylalanine or tryptophan. The D gene is left open where the match is weak. Clone size is given for some rows only: seen once, a few or many times, or a class if the clone is expanded.

clone_size	d_call	v_call	j_call	cdr3_nt	cdr3_aa
once	TRBD1	TRBV4-2	TRBJ1-1	TGTGCCAGCAGCCATTCAAAACTCCGGACAGGGGAGGTGATGAACACTGAAGCTTTCTTT	CASSHSKLRTGEVMNTEAFF
once	.	TRBV6-6	TRBJ2-5	TGTGCCAGCAGTTACTCAAACAGGGCAGAGACCCAGTACTTC	CASSYSNRAETQYF
.	.	TRBV27	TRBJ1-2	TGTGCCAGCAGTTTGGCAGGGCACTATGGCTACACCTTC	CASSLAGHYGYTF
.	.	TRBV6-4	TRBJ1-1	TGTGCCAGCAGGCAGGACACGGAGAACACTGAAGCTTTCTTT	CASRQDTENTEAFF
.	.	TRBV7-9	TRBJ2-7	TGTGCCAGCAGCCCGGCCCCGTCCGGGACCTACGAGCAGTACTTC	CASSPAPSGTYEQYF
.	TRBD2	TRBV4-3	TRBJ2-5	TGCGCCAGCAGCCAAGAATCCCCGGGAGGTGGCGAGACCCAGTACTTC	CASSQESPGGGETQYF
.	.	TRBV5-1	TRBJ2-3	TGCGCCAGCAGCTTATTCGCTTATTGGGCAACAGATACGCAGTATTTT	CASSLFAYWATDTQYF
.	TRBD2	TRBV4-3	TRBJ2-1	TGCGCCAGCAGCCCACGGGGGCGGGAGGGGAGGAATGAGCAGTTCTTC	CASSPRGREGRNEQFF
.	.	TRBV7-9	TRBJ2-7	TGTGCCAGCAGCTTAGGGAGGGCCTACGAGCAGTACTTC	CASSLGRAYEQYF
few	TRBD1	TRBV28	TRBJ1-3	TGTGCCAGCAGTTTCTGGGACAGCTCTGGAAACACCATATATTTT	CASSFWDSSGNTIYF
once	TRBD2	TRBV7-7	TRBJ2-5	TGTGCCAGCAGTCCAGAGACTAGCGGGCCCGAGGGGGGCGAGCAAGAGACCCAGTACTTC	CASSPETSGPEGGEQETQYF
once	TRBD2	TRBV6-1	TRBJ2-7	TGTGCCAGCAGCATACCAACTAGCGGATCCTACGAGCAGTACTTC	CASSIPTSGSYEQYF
.	TRBD1	TRBV27	TRBJ1-1	TGTGCCAGCAGTCCCGGGACAGGGGGACCCGTCTCTTTCTTT	CASSPGTGGPVSFF
.	.	TRBV6-5	TRBJ1-3	TGTGCCAGCAGTTACTCTCTGGGCACCTCTGGAAACACCATATATTTT	CASSYSLGTSGNTIYF
.	TRBD2	TRBV5-1	TRBJ2-3	TGCGCCAGCAGCTCGGATCCAGCGGGAGGGCCGAGTTTTGTCACAGATACGCAGTATTTT	CASSSDPAGGPSFVTDTQYF
once	.	TRBV30	TRBJ1-3	TGTGCCTGGAGTGTACAGGTGTTGGGGAGGGAAAACACCATATATTTT	CAWSVQVLGRENTIYF
.	.	TRBV25-1	TRBJ2-7	TGTGCCAGCAGTGGTATTTACGAGCAGTACTTC	CASSGIYEQYF
.	.	TRBV11-2	TRBJ2-3	TGTGCCAGCAGCTTAGGTGGCCTGACAGATACGCAGTATTTT	CASSLGGLTDTQYF
once	.	TRBV30	TRBJ2-7	TGTGCCTGGAGTGTACGCGTTTCGAGCAGGGACGAGCAGTACTTC	CAWSVRVSSRDEQYF
.	.	TRBV6-1	TRBJ1-5	TGTGCCAGCAGTCGCCGGGGAGAGGGCAATCAGCCCCAGCATTTT	CASSRRGEGNQPQHF
.	TRBD1	TRBV19	TRBJ2-5	TGTGCCAGTAGAGGACAGGGGGCCGGGGAGACCCAGTACTTC	CASRGQGAGETQYF
once	.	TRBV5-1	TRBJ2-1	TGCGCCAGCAGCTTGGTTACGGGGGCCTACAATGAGCAGTTCTTC	CASSLVTGAYNEQFF
.	TRBD1	TRBV6-1	TRBJ2-7	TGTGCCAGCAGTGGACAGGGATTCTCCTACGAGCAGTACTTC	CASSGQGFSYEQYF
.	.	TRBV2	TRBJ2-7	TGTGCCAGCAGTGAGAGGAGGGGGACAGCTGCTAAGGGTTCGCTACCCAACTACGAGCAGTACTTC	CASSERRGTAAKGSLPNYEQYF
few	.	TRBV6-6	TRBJ1-5	TGTGCCAGCCGTCTTAGCAATCAGCCCCAGCATTTT	CASRLSNQPQHF
.	.	TRBV4-1	TRBJ1-5	TGCGCCAGCAGCCAAGTACATGGACAGCCTTATAGCAATCAGCCCCAGCATTTT	CASSQVHGQPYSNQPQHF
once	.	TRBV13	TRBJ2-7	TGTGCCAGCAGCTCGGTCGGAACTACCCCCTACGAGCAGTACTTC	CASSSVGTTPYEQYF
few	.	TRBV11-3	TRBJ2-2	TGTGCCAGCAGTTCCAGGGGGGTGGGACCCGGGGAGCTGTTTTTT	CASSSRGVGPGELFF
.	.	TRBV9	TRBJ2-1	TGTGCCAGCCAAGCGGGGACAAGCTCCTACAATGAGCAGTTCTTC	CASQAGTSSYNEQFF
.	.	TRBV10-3	TRBJ1-1	TGTGCCATCCTATCCGAGGGCACTGAAGCTTTCTTT	CAILSEGTEAFF
.	TRBD1	TRBV2	TRBJ2-1	TGTGCCAGCAGGCATAGGACAGGGAACAATGAGCAGTTCTTC	CASRHRTGNNEQFF
.	TRBD2	TRBV5-1	TRBJ2-1	TGCGCCAGCGGGTTAGCGGGAGTAGCCGGGCAGTTCTTC	CASGLAGVAGQFF
.	.	TRBV7-2	TRBJ2-7	TGTGCCAGCAGCCCCCTAGCCCCCGAGGGAGACGAGCAGTACTTC	CASSPLAPEGDEQYF
.	.	TRBV12-5	TRBJ2-7	TGTGCTAGTGGTTTGGTCGTCTCCAGGGTCTTACCCGGTGGTCCCAGCTACGAGCAGTACTTC	CASGLVVSRVLPGGPSYEQYF
.	TRBD2	TRBV27	TRBJ2-3	TGTGCCAGCAGTTTCTCCACCGCGGGAGGGCGGAGAGATTTT	CASSFSTAGGRRDF
.	TRBD1	TRBV28	TRBJ1-1	TGTGCCAGCAGGGACCGACAGGGGCTCCCCGGGACTGAAGCTTTCTTT	CASRDRQGLPGTEAFF
.	TRBD1	TRBV12-5	TRBJ1-2	TGTGCTAGTGGTTTGGTCCAATTCCAGGGGGATGGCTACACCTTC	CASGLVQFQGDGYTF
once	.	TRBV5-4	TRBJ2-7	TGTGCCAGCAGCTCGACAGACTCCTACGAGCAGTACTTC	CASSSTDSYEQYF
.	.	TRBV25-1	TRBJ2-1	TGTGCCAGCAGTGAATGGAGGGGAGTCTTAGTCAATGAGCAGTTCTTC	CASSEWRGVLVNEQFF
.	.	TRBV19	TRBJ2-7	TGTGCCAGTAGTACAGGGGCTACAGGGAAACCCGAGTACGAGCAGTACTTC	CASSTGATGKPEYEQYF
.	.	TRBV5-4	TRBJ1-2	TGTGCCAGCAGCTTGATACCCAGGGATGGTGGCTACACCTTC	CASSLIPRDGGYTF
.	TRBD2	TRBV28	TRBJ2-7	TGTGCCAGCAGAAGTCCCGCTAGCGGGAGGGCCCCCGAGCAGTACTTC	CASRSPASGRAPEQYF
.	.	TRBV23-1	TRBJ1-3	TGCGCCAGCAGTCGAAAACTGCCTGGAAACACCATATATTTT	CASSRKLPGNTIYF
.	TRBD2	TRBV7-8	TRBJ2-1	TGTGCCAGCAGCTATCTAGCGGGAATATACAATGAGCAGTTCTTC	CASSYLAGIYNEQFF
.	.	TRBV7-6	TRBJ2-5	TGTGCCAGCAGCTCTATGTTAGGCCGGTCAGGGACCCAGTACTTC	CASSSMLGRSGTQYF
.	.	TRBV9	TRBJ2-1	TGTGCCAGCAGCGTCCGGGTCGGCGGGACCCACAATGAGCAGTTCTTC	CASSVRVGGTHNEQFF
.	TRBD1	TRBV5-6	TRBJ2-5	TGTGCCAGCAGCTCGCGGACAGGGAGATTGGAGACCCAGTACTTC	CASSSRTGRLETQYF
.	.	TRBV7-9	TRBJ1-2	TGTGCCAGCAGCTCGCCGGGGGTTGGCTACACCTTC	CASSSPGVGYTF
few	TRBD1	TRBV29-1	TRBJ2-7	TGCAGCGTTGAAGATCGGGACAGGGGGCGTTACGAGCAGTACTTC	CSVEDRDRGRYEQYF
.	.	TRBV4-1	TRBJ2-5	TGCGCCAGCAGCCAAAGATTGGGGGCTAGCGGAATAAAAGAGACCCAGTACTTC	CASSQRLGASGIKETQYF
.	TRBD2	TRBV4-3	TRBJ2-3	TGCGCCAGCAGCCAAGATGGGACTAGCGGGAGAGGAACAGATACGCAGTATTTT	CASSQDGTSGRGTDTQYF
.	.	TRBV9	TRBJ2-7	TGTGCCAGCAGCGCTAATACTCTCAGCGCCCCTTTCTACGAGCAGTACTTC	CASSANTLSAPFYEQYF
.	TRBD2	TRBV6-5	TRBJ2-7	TGTGCCAGCACCCTCCGGACTAGCGGGAGACACGAGCAGTACTTC	CASTLRTSGRHEQYF
.	.	TRBV4-2	TRBJ2-5	TGTGCCAGCAGCCCCCGGGGTGAGGCCCAGTACTTC	CASSPRGEAQYF
.	TRBD2	TRBV4-1	TRBJ2-7	TGCGCCAGCAGCCAAGAGGTGGAGAGGGGCGGGAGCTCCTACGAGCAGTACTTC	CASSQEVERGGSSYEQYF
.	.	TRBV10-1	TRBJ2-1	TGCGCCAGCAGTGAGCAGGACACCTCCTACAATGAGCAGTTCTTC	CASSEQDTSYNEQFF
.	TRBD2	TRBV30	TRBJ2-7	TGTGCCTGGAGTGTAGACGGGCGGGGGGCCTACGAGCAGTACTTC	CAWSVDGRGAYEQYF
.	.	TRBV2	TRBJ1-3	TGTGCCAGCAGTGGGGGTCCAGGGATTGGAAACACCATATATTTT	CASSGGPGIGNTIYF
.	TRBD1	TRBV6-5	TRBJ2-7	TGTGCCAGCAGTTACAGGCAGGACAGGAGACCCTACGAGCAGTACTTC	CASSYRQDRRPYEQYF
.	TRBD2	TRBV25-1	TRBJ2-1	TGTGCCAGCAGTGCACTAGCGGGAGAGCATGAGCAGTTCTTC	CASSALAGEHEQFF